This T cell receptor beta chain was obtained from a study of human T cells and chemical hapten exposure (dated by TCRdb to the early 2020s). Regarding the research as a whole: For sensitization, 2% DPC in acetone was applied to a roughly 2 cm by roughly 2 cm area of upper inner arm skin. Blood samples were taken from patients before sensitization (week 0) and at 2, 6 and about 24 weeks after DPC sensitization. Weekly therapeutic DPC doses were additionally applied to the scalp of patients throughout the roughly 24-week study period. In alopecia patients, the study followed how the peripheral blood TCR repertoire changed in vivo over primary and secondary sensitization to diphenylcyclopropenone (DPC), a hapten. For TCR sequencing, blood came from 25 to 35 alopecia patients at anywhere from one to four time points (pre-sensitization, 2, 6 and 24 weeks). Libraries were pooled for sequencing, and variation in per-sample TCR yields was attributed mainly to small differences in library volumes within the pool. The patient cohort, mostly female, included alopecia areata with under or over 50% scalp involvement, alopecia totalis and alopecia universalis. Patch testing on the upper back used Finn chambers containing 0.01% DPC, with scoring done after 6 days according to International Contact Dermatitis Research Group standards. Points the paper makes about the study in general: After repeated subsampling, changes were observed in the strength of the expansion versus patch-test correlation and in the threshold at which the correlation became significant. DPC sensitization did not change how many TCRs were above 1 in 1000 frequency, and no evidence was found of alterations in global repertoire structure. A positive correlation was found between the number of PT1 expanded TCRs and patch test score, with significance reached at thresholds 8, 16 and 32 but not 4. Significantly more large CDR3 similarity clusters were formed by expanded TCRs than by pre-sensitization or healthy control sets, consistent with antigen-driven responses. All patients had alopecia, a presumed autoimmune disease, so their immune response might differ from that of healthy individuals.

The time point tag for this specimen amounts to: patch test 3, about 24 weeks after DPC sensitization. Explained via the paper, the treatment or condition label denotes: therapeutic diphenylcyclopropenone sensitization with weekly scalp DPC. Blood at each patch-test visit was drawn before the patch test was applied. Patients were considered eligible if aged 18 to 70, diagnosed with alopecia and deemed suitable for DPC therapy, and patients were excluded if pregnant. Unfractionated whole blood was collected in Tempus Blood RNA tubes, and total RNA was extracted from that blood. To note about this clonotype: Its antigen specificity is not known. No base quality values were provided; no much bigger clone lies one nucleotide off.

The CDR3 contains 11 residues, cysteine and phenylalanine counted. The sequence is cut down to CDR3 DNA, 33 bases in frame from base 1. V gives up 10 bases and J gives up 3 bases, and the segment between their germline ends measures 8 bases. Library prep was done by RACE. Sequenced using a NextSeq 500. During library preparation, unique molecular identifiers were attached to individual cDNA molecules so that TCRs could be counted quantitatively and reproducibly. Each blood RNA sample was used to sequence both TCR alpha and TCR beta chains. The original methods were these. A median of around 100,000 TCRs per sample was observed, with a range of roughly 23,224 to 700,000. The Decombinator software suite was used to annotate V, J and CDR3 in the TCR reads. Every sample was subsampled to the same number of TCRs (28,000) for the PS versus PT1 abundance plots. TCRs were defined as expanded if absent before sensitization and observed at least eight times at the 2-week time point. TCRdb ran its own pipeline on the public reads, namely fastp trimming at Q25 and MiXCR clone calling, and kept in-frame beta chains. Each record represents a unique CDR3 protein, reported with the most common genes and DNA among its rows. The V and J calls here are based on TCRdb, not the publication. The sample profile shows some 170,000 distinct CDR3 sequences; about 30% of them were found once. In total, the top ten clones hold 2.1% of the sample.

In this chain, TRBV12-3 or TRBV12-4 is recombined with TRBJ2-3; the D gene lacks a confident call. The clonotype comes from a young woman with alopecia areata. Some clones in this sample may be carry-over from other donors' samples. The specimen comprised whole blood, sampled in connection with sensitization to the hapten diphenylcyclopropenone (DPC). The CDR3 region has the sequence CATSETDTQYF. In nucleotides, the sequence is TGTGCCACTTCTGAGACAGATACGCAGTATTTT.